This T cell receptor (beta chain) appears in the sequencing data of a study of blood T cells in healthy people across ages. General study results and limits: The unknown donor CMV status may have confounded expanded clonotype changes.

Individuals who donated were healthy Caucasians from Russia aged roughly 6 to 95. It was roughly 10 milliliters of peripheral blood that were drawn from each donor. Per the germline V gene, CDR1 is LNHNV and CDR2 is YYDKDF (reference sequence). The CDR3 extends over 13 amino acids. The table lists this clonotype with a count of one. Its antigen is not identified. PCR was performed a second time for about 6 to 11 cycles using a sample-barcoded 5' primer and a J-beta primer mix. Via MiXCR, TCRdb re-called the 5' RACE reads, giving one row per CDR3 protein. The sample has hundreds of thousands of distinct CDR3 sequences, roughly three fifths seen once.

The chain is built from TRBV15 and TRBJ2-4, with TRBD1 matching over 9 bases. The J call may be incorrect, as the DNA end agrees better with TRBJ2-7. The origin of this receptor is a man between 60 and 75 years old in good health. The material sequenced was blood. CDR3 bases: TGTGCCACTGGGGACAGGGACTTCTACGAGCAGTACTTC. Translation gives CATGDRDFYEQYF.